The rows below give T cell receptor beta chains drawn from one sample of a study of T cells in Graves' hyperthyroidism and ophthalmopathy. TCRdb re-derived calls from the multiplex PCR reads in MiXCR, one entry per CDR3 protein. Here the sample spans about 250,000 distinct CDR3 sequences, 13% to 15% being singletons. The sample comprised blood. These receptors were collected from a woman aged 45-60 years with Graves' hyperthyroidism that later progressed to Graves' ophthalmopathy. Each CDR3 is given with its conserved first and last residue. The D gene is left open where the match is weak. Expanded clones get a size class; other rows say once, few or many, or leave the size out.

TRBV27	TRBD2	TRBJ2-7	13	few	TGTGCCAGCACCAGGACTAGCGGGGACGAGCAGTACTTC	CASTRTSGDEQYF
TRBV6-2/TRBV6-3	TRBD2	TRBJ2-7	14	many	TGTGCCAGCACTCTCCTAGCGGAGCCCTACGAGCAGTACTTC	CASTLLAEPYEQYF
TRBV12-3/TRBV12-4	TRBD1	TRBJ1-2	12	many	TGTGCCAGCAGGGGACAGGGGGATGGCTACACCTTC	CASRGQGDGYTF
TRBV5-1	TRBD1	TRBJ1-1	17	many	TGCGCCAGCAGCACCTGGACAGGGTACAATCTACCCACTGAAGCTTTCTTT	CASSTWTGYNLPTEAFF
TRBV6-5	.	TRBJ2-7	13	many	TGTGCCAGCAGTTACGGGCAGACCTACGAGCAGTACTTC	CASSYGQTYEQYF
TRBV11-2	.	TRBJ1-3	11	.	TGTGCCAGCAGCTTAGGGGACACCATATATTTT	CASSLGDTIYF
TRBV28	.	TRBJ1-5	16	.	TGTGCCAGCAAACCCCCGTTTCTGGCATTCAATCAGCCCCAGCATTTT	CASKPPFLAFNQPQHF
TRBV18	.	TRBJ2-2	15	many	TGTGCCAGCTCATCAACCCCCCCAGGGATCGGGGAGCTGTTTTTT	CASSSTPPGIGELFF
TRBV7-9	TRBD1	TRBJ1-2	14	many	TGTGCCAGCAGCTTAGGAACAGGGGAGCGTGGCTACACCTTC	CASSLGTGERGYTF
TRBV28	.	TRBJ1-5	15	many	TGTGCCAGCAGCCCAATGGGTAGTCGCAATCAGCCCCAGCATTTT	CASSPMGSRNQPQHF
TRBV5-1	.	TRBJ2-3	14	.	TGCGCCAGCAGCTTCCTAGAGTCCACAGATACGCAGTATTTT	CASSFLESTDTQYF
TRBV12-3/TRBV12-4	.	TRBJ2-7	11	many	TGTGCCAGCAGCACATTTGGCGAGCAGTACTTC	CASSTFGEQYF
TRBV15	TRBD2	TRBJ2-3	16	.	TGTGCCACCAGCCTGGGGGGCGGGAGGGCCACAGATACGCAGTATTTT	CATSLGGGRATDTQYF
TRBV7-3	.	TRBJ2-7	13	few	TGTGCCAGCAGCTTAGGTGGAGGGGGCGAGCAGTACTTC	CASSLGGGGEQYF
TRBV7-9	.	TRBJ2-1	12	many	TGTGCCAGCAGCCCCCCTACAGATGAGCAGTTCTTC	CASSPPTDEQFF
TRBV19	TRBD2	TRBJ2-1	18	once	TGTGCCAGTAGTCCTCTGCGTTGGAGCGGGGCCTCCTACAATGAGCAGTTCTTC	CASSPLRWSGASYNEQFF
TRBV9	.	TRBJ2-3	13	once	TGTGCCAGCAGCGCTAACAACGCAGATACGCAGTATTTT	CASSANNADTQYF
TRBV30	.	TRBJ1-2	14	many	TGTGCCTGGACCCCCTGGGGGGCAGCGTATGGCTACACCTTC	CAWTPWGAAYGYTF
TRBV24-1	TRBD1	TRBJ2-7	19	few	TGTGCCACCAGTGATACAAGGACAGGTGGGTCGAAGGGCTCCTACGAGCAGTACTTC	CATSDTRTGGSKGSYEQYF
TRBV5-1	.	TRBJ1-1	14	many	TGCGCCAGCAGACCTTGGGGAGGGAACACTGAAGCTTTCTTT	CASRPWGGNTEAFF
TRBV2	.	TRBJ2-5	12	many	TGTGCCAGCAGTGAGCAACAAGAGACCCAGTACTTC	CASSEQQETQYF
TRBV4-1	.	TRBJ2-5	13	.	TGCGCCAGCAAAAAGCAGGGTTCAGAGACCCAGTACTTC	CASKKQGSETQYF